The TCR beta chain under discussion was sequenced for a study of T cell repertoires in cytomegalovirus infection. TCRdb re-called the reads through MiXCR, storing one row per CDR3 protein. The table has 300,000 to 400,000 distinct CDR3 sequences, about a sixth seen once; the top ten hold under 9%. CDR3 length: 13 residues. Trimming stripped 3 bases from V and 6 bases from J, with 11 bases between. CDR1 and CDR2 from the germline V gene are SGHTA and FQGNSA. The TCR was taken from a human donor in good health (CMV status not recorded). Some clones in this sample may be carry-over from other donors' samples. The chain is built from TRBV7-2 and TRBJ1-2; D unclear. Sequencing was carried out using PBMCs. CDR3: CASSLRPLDGYTF. The CDR3 coding sequence is TGTGCCAGCAGCTTGAGACCCCTAGATGGCTACACCTTC.